The rows below give T cell receptor beta chains drawn from one sample of a study of identical twins. TCRdb re-called the 5' RACE reads with MiXCR, one entry per CDR3 protein. The data contain roughly 250,000 distinct CDR3 sequences, more than 12% of them singletons. What was sequenced was memory (CD45RO+) T cells sorted from blood. Every receptor here comes from a woman aged 18-29 years in good health. CDR3s include the opening cysteine and the closing phenylalanine or tryptophan. The D gene is left open where the match is weak. Expanded clones are given a class, and other clones once, few, many or no size at all.

J: TRBJ2-3; size: few; D: -; V: TRBV13; DNA: TGTGCCAGCAGCTTAGCGGGAGCAGCAGATACGCAGTATTTT; CDR3: CASSLAGAADTQYF
J: TRBJ1-5; size: few; D: -; V: TRBV20-1; DNA: TGCAGTGCTAGTCAAGTCGGTGGAGGGAAGCTTAGCAATCAGCCCCAGCATTTT; CDR3: CSASQVGGGKLSNQPQHF
J: TRBJ2-3; size: -; D: TRBD2; V: TRBV3-1; DNA: TGTGCCAGCAGCCATGGGAGGGATTCCAGCACAGATACGCAGTATTTT; CDR3: CASSHGRDSSTDTQYF
J: TRBJ2-3; size: few; D: -; V: TRBV5-1; DNA: TGCGCCAGCAGCTTTGGGGCAGATACGCAGTATTTT; CDR3: CASSFGADTQYF
J: TRBJ1-1; size: few; D: TRBD1; V: TRBV6-5; DNA: TGTGCCAGCAGTTACGGTAGGGGATTGACAGGGCCGAACACTGAAGCTTTCTTT; CDR3: CASSYGRGLTGPNTEAFF
J: TRBJ2-1; size: -; D: TRBD1; V: TRBV28; DNA: TGTGCCACCCAACTGGACAGGGCTAGAACTGAGCAGTTCTTC; CDR3: CATQLDRARTEQFF
J: TRBJ1-1; size: -; D: -; V: TRBV7-9; DNA: TGTGCCAGCAGCTTAGACATTATGAACACTGAAGCTTTCTTT; CDR3: CASSLDIMNTEAFF
J: TRBJ2-4; size: many; D: -; V: TRBV6-2/TRBV6-3; DNA: TGTGCCAGCAAAGTCAAAAACATTCAGTACTTC; CDR3: CASKVKNIQYF
J: TRBJ2-1; size: few; D: TRBD2; V: TRBV11-2; DNA: TGTGCCAGCAGCTTCCGGACTAGCGGGTTCGATGAGCAGTTCTTC; CDR3: CASSFRTSGFDEQFF
J: TRBJ2-2; size: -; D: TRBD2; V: TRBV6-1; DNA: TGTGCCAGCAGTCGGGTGGGCGGGAGCGCCGGGGAGCTGTTTTTT; CDR3: CASSRVGGSAGELFF
J: TRBJ1-6; size: -; D: -; V: TRBV27; DNA: TGTGCCAGCAGTTTAAGGGAGGGTTCACCCCTCCACTTT; CDR3: CASSLREGSPLHF
J: TRBJ2-7; size: -; D: -; V: TRBV10-3; DNA: TGTGCCATCAGTGAGGATAACTCCTACGAGCAGTACTTC; CDR3: CAISEDNSYEQYF
J: TRBJ2-3; size: -; D: TRBD2; V: TRBV10-3; DNA: TGTGCCATCGGGACTACCCCCACAGATACGCAGTATTTT; CDR3: CAIGTTPTDTQYF
J: TRBJ2-7; size: few; D: TRBD2; V: TRBV11-2; DNA: TGTGCCAGCAGCCCAAAGGGACTAGCGGAAGACTACGAGCAGTACTTC; CDR3: CASSPKGLAEDYEQYF
J: TRBJ2-7; size: many; D: TRBD2; V: TRBV20-1; DNA: TGCAGTGCCTCGAATAGCGGGAGCCCCTCCTACGAGCAGTACTTC; CDR3: CSASNSGSPSYEQYF
J: TRBJ2-1; size: few; D: -; V: TRBV29-1; DNA: TGCAGCGTTGAAGACCCCGGGACTGTATCCTACAATGAGCAGTTCTTC; CDR3: CSVEDPGTVSYNEQFF
J: TRBJ2-2; size: many; D: -; V: TRBV12-3/TRBV12-4; DNA: TGTGCCAGCAGTCTCGACGGGTACACCGGGGAGCTGTTTTTT; CDR3: CASSLDGYTGELFF
J: TRBJ1-1; size: -; D: -; V: TRBV14; DNA: TGTGCCAGCAGCGACAGCCCGAACACTGAAGCTTTCTTT; CDR3: CASSDSPNTEAFF
J: TRBJ1-1; size: few; D: TRBD1; V: TRBV3-1; DNA: TGTGCCAGCAGCCCGCAGGGGGGGGCTGAAGCTTTCTTT; CDR3: CASSPQGGAEAFF
J: TRBJ2-2; size: few; D: -; V: TRBV4-3; DNA: TGCGCCAGCGACGCGGTCGGGGAGCTGTTTTTT; CDR3: CASDAVGELFF